Each of the 25 T cell receptor beta chains below was sequenced from the same sample in a study of T cells in Graves' hyperthyroidism and ophthalmopathy. TCR beta CDR3 regions were amplified from RNA. The HTBI set primed first-round TCR CDR3 RT-PCR. TCRdb re-called the multiplex PCR reads through MiXCR, storing one row per CDR3 protein. Among 600,000 to 650,000 distinct CDR3 sequences listed, 15% to 20% were seen once. Sequencing input: blood. These receptors originate from a woman aged 25 to 39 with Graves' hyperthyroidism.

The rearrangement joins TRBV28 to TRBJ2-1; the D gene is possibly TRBD2 (5 bases). Germline V gene sequence: CDR1 MDHEN, CDR2 SYDVKM. CDR3 length: 16 amino acids. Trimming shortened V by 6 bases and J by 0 bases, and 15 bases separated the two germline ends. For the CDR3, the DNA is TGTGCCAGCAGCTTCGCGGACTGGAACTCCTACAATGAGCAGTTCTTC. It codes for CASSFADWNSYNEQFF. Drawing the rest from reference TRBV28 and TRBJ2-1, the complete variable domain is DVKVTQSSRYLVKRTGEKVFLECVQDMDHENMFWYRQDPGLGLRLIYFSYDVKMKEKGDIPEGYSVSREKKERFSLILESASTNQTSMYLCASSFADWNSYNEQFFGPGTRLTVL.

This clonotype was detected a few times. V and J are TRBV7-2 and TRBJ1-1; TRBD1 might be the D (5 bases). Trimming stripped 0 bases from V and 2 bases from J, with 10 bases between. Germline CDR1 and CDR2: SGHTA and FQGNSA. The CDR3 has 15 amino acids. CDR3 DNA sequence: TGTGCCAGCAGCTTAGCGGGGCCGGGTAACACTGAAGCTTTCTTT. Translating gives CASSLAGPGNTEAFF.

This clonotype was seen ten or more times. The chain recombines TRBV3-1 with TRBJ2-5, with 9 bases fitting TRBD1. V trimming: 0 bases; J trimming: 5 bases; junction bases outside the gene matches: 4. The CDR3 sequence is 15 residues long. Germline assignment: CDR1 LGHDT and CDR2 YNNKEL (reference sequence). CDR3 sequence (DNA): TGTGCCAGCAGCCAAGAACAGGGGGCGTTTGAGACCCAGTACTTC. This codes for CASSQEQGAFETQYF.

The V gene is TRBV3-1, the J gene TRBJ1-5, with D possibly matching TRBD1 (6 bases). Germline lookup yields CDR1 LGHDT and CDR2 YNNKEL (reference sequence). V was shortened by 0 bases and J by 0 bases, with 6 bases between the two germline ends. This CDR3 comprises 15 residues. DNA for the CDR3: TGTGCCAGCAGCCAAGAAGGGGGTAGCAATCAGCCCCAGCATTTT. It translates to CASSQEGGSNQPQHF.

This chain joins TRBV7-2 and TRBJ2-3; D perhaps matches TRBD2 (5 bases). V was cut by 1 base and J by 3 bases, with 17 bases left in between. Germline CDR1 SGHTA, CDR2 FQGNSA. This CDR3 contains 17 residues. In DNA, the CDR3 is TGTGCCAGCAGCTTAGGTCCCGGCGGGCTCAGGACAGATACGCAGTATTTT. Protein: CASSLGPGGLRTDTQYF.

The chain couples TRBV9 to TRBJ2-3; 7 nucleotides line up with TRBD2. V shed 0 bases, J shed 0 bases, and the junction held 4 bases outside the gene matches. Germline CDR1 and CDR2: SGDLS and YYNGEE. This CDR3 spans 16 amino acids. The DNA of the CDR3 is TGTGCCAGCAGCGTAGTATGGGGGGGAAGCACAGATACGCAGTATTTT. It codes for CASSVVWGGSTDTQYF.

This clonotype was detected ten times or more. V is TRBV2 and J is TRBJ1-2; 7 nucleotides match TRBD1. Germline assignment: CDR1 SNHLY and CDR2 FYNNEI. There are 15 residues in the CDR3. V dropped 7 bases and J dropped 6; count of bases not matched to a gene: 14. The CDR3 DNA sequence: TGTGCCAGCAAGAAGACAGGGCCGGACGGGCATGGCTACACCTTC. It codes for CASKKTGPDGHGYTF.

On this clonotype: At one end, the junction sequence differs from germline, possibly due to a read error. V and J are TRBV20-1 and TRBJ1-5, with no clear D. The CDR3 length is 14 residues. Germline CDR1 DFQATT, CDR2 SNEGSKA (reference sequence). This CDR3 reads CSARDANSNRPQHF. The CDR3 DNA is TGCAGTGCTAGAGATGCGAATAGCAATCGGCCCCAGCATTTT.

Ten or more counts support this clonotype. V is TRBV11-2 and J is TRBJ2-1; a weak D match, TRBD1 (5 bases). The CDR3 is made up of 16 amino acids. Germline V gene sequence: CDR1 SGHAT, CDR2 FQNNGV. V was clipped by 0 bases and J by 1 base, with 10 bases between them. CDR3 sequence reads: CASSLELQGSYNEQFF. The CDR3 nucleotides are TGTGCCAGCAGCTTAGAACTCCAGGGTTCCTACAATGAGCAGTTCTTC.

V is TRBV5-1 and J is TRBJ2-7, with 10 bases aligning to TRBD1. This CDR3 has 14 amino acids. With V trimmed by 4 bases and J by 2 bases, 3 bases remained unmatched. Germline CDR1 and CDR2: SGHRS and YFSETQ. CDR3 residues: CASSGDRGTYEQYF. CDR3 DNA sequence: TGCGCCAGCAGCGGGGACAGGGGTACCTACGAGCAGTACTTC.

The DNA for the CDR3 is TGCAGTGCTAGGAGTAGCGGGAGAACTTACGAGCAGTACTTC. It encodes CSARSSGRTYEQYF. This rearrangement joins TRBV20-1 to TRBJ2-7; 9 nucleotides align to TRBD2. This CDR3 contains 14 residues. Germline values: CDR1 DFQATT, CDR2 SNEGSKA (reference sequence). V lost 3 bases to trimming and J lost 4 bases; unmatched junction nucleotides: 7.

The CDR3 is CASSIQPGQGHYGYTF. CDR3 DNA: TGTGCCAGCAGCATTCAGCCCGGACAGGGTCACTATGGCTACACCTTC. The chain uses TRBV7-2 and TRBJ1-2; the match to TRBD1 covers 8 bases. After removal of 5 bases from V and 3 bases from J, the junction contained 11 bases not matched to a gene. Germline V gene data show CDR1 as SGHTA and CDR2 as FQGNSA. The CDR3 is 16 amino acids.

This clonotype has more than one count but fewer than ten. The chain recombines TRBV2 with TRBJ2-3, with D unresolved. This CDR3 is 16 amino acids long. The V gene lost 5 bases and the J gene lost 4 bases, with 19 bases spanning the gap. Germline loops: CDR1 SNHLY, CDR2 FYNNEI. CDR3 nucleotide sequence: TGTGCCAGCAGTTCCGGCCACCTCCTAAGGGCAGATACGCAGTATTTT. Its translation is CASSSGHLLRADTQYF.

In this sample, this clonotype turned up a few times. The chain has TRBV6-1 and TRBJ2-3; D might be TRBD2 (7 bases). The CDR3 has 14 residues. V lost 5 bases to trimming and J lost 2 bases, with 11 bases between them. CDR1 and CDR2 (germline): MNHNS, SASEGT. This CDR3 is CASSSGGHTDTQYF. The CDR3 DNA reads TGTGCCAGCAGTTCGGGGGGACACACAGATACGCAGTATTTT.

This clonotype was detected ten times or more. The rearrangement uses TRBV5-4 and TRBJ2-5, with 10 bases identical to TRBD2. This CDR3 is 15 amino acids long. The germline V gene encodes CDR1 SGHNT and CDR2 YYREEE (reference sequence). With V trimmed by 3 bases and J by 2 bases, 4 bases remained unmatched. In DNA form, the CDR3 reads TGTGCCAGCAGCTCCAAACTAGCGGGGCAAGAGACCCAGTACTTC. Its translation is CASSSKLAGQETQYF.

The V and J genes are TRBV18 and TRBJ2-6; no definite D call. In germline, CDR1 is KGHSH, CDR2 LQKENI. The CDR3 is made up of 17 amino acids. V shed 3 bases and J shed 0 bases, with 12 bases lying between them. The CDR3 DNA reads as TGTGCCAGCTCACCCGGACGGAGTCGCTCTGGGGCCAACGTCCTGACTTTC. Amino acids: CASSPGRSRSGANVLTF.

This clonotype was counted at least ten times. The chain couples TRBV2 to TRBJ2-3; maybe TRBD2 (5 bases). The CDR3 consists of 14 residues. The V end was cut by 3 bases, the J end by 0 bases, with 7 bases between. Germline V gene data show CDR1 as SNHLY and CDR2 as FYNNEI. The CDR3 DNA is TGTGCCAGCAGTGACGCGGGTAGCACAGATACGCAGTATTTT. Protein product: CASSDAGSTDTQYF. Looking up the rest from reference TRBV2 and TRBJ2-3 gives the full variable domain: EPEVTQTPSHQVTQMGQEVILRCVPISNHLYFYWYRQILGQKVEFLVSFYNNEISEKSEIFDDQFSVERPDGSNFTLKIRSTKLEDSAMYFCASSDAGSTDTQYFGPGTRLTVL.

This clonotype was picked up many times. The genes are TRBV7-2 and TRBJ2-5; 8 bases are shared with TRBD1. The V and J ends lost 5 bases and 5 bases, in that order; junction bases with no gene match: 10. This CDR3 is 15 amino acids long. Germline V CDR1 and CDR2: SGHTA, FQGNSA. The chain's CDR3 is CASSARDRPWETQYF. CDR3 bases: TGTGCCAGCAGCGCGAGGGACAGGCCATGGGAGACCCAGTACTTC.

This clonotype was counted ten times or more. This chain links TRBV7-9 with TRBJ1-1; D unclear. The germline CDR1 and CDR2 sequences are SEHNR and FQNEAQ (reference sequence). The V gene lost 1 base and the J gene lost 4 bases, with 16 bases spanning the gap. CDR3 length equals 16 residues. The DNA for the CDR3 is TGTGCCAGCAGCTTAGGGGCCGTCGGAGGGATCACTGAAGCTTTCTTT. This encodes CASSLGAVGGITEAFF.

This clonotype has a count of ten or more. The V gene is TRBV28, the J gene TRBJ2-5, with TRBD2 matching 10 bases. The CDR3 has 16 residues. Germline CDR1 and CDR2: MDHEN and SYDVKM. The V segment lost 3 bases and the J segment 4 bases; nucleotides outside the gene matches: 8. The CDR3 loop reads CASSLYGTSEGETQYF. CDR3 DNA: TGTGCCAGCAGTTTGTATGGGACTAGCGAGGGAGAGACCCAGTACTTC.

Regarding this clonotype: A read error may account for a junction end that differs from germline. The CDR3 region is CASSRTRDSSDTQYF. CDR3 sequence (DNA): TGCGCCAGCAGCCGCACACGGGACTCCTCAGATACGCAGTATTTT. The chain carries TRBV7-3 and TRBJ2-3; maybe TRBD2 (6 bases). Germline CDR1 is SGHTA and CDR2 is FQGTGA. CDR3 size: 15 residues.

The chain joins TRBV10-3 to TRBJ2-5; D remains unclear. This CDR3 comprises 12 residues. V lost 6 bases and J lost 1, with 6 bases in between. Germline V CDR1 and CDR2: ENHRY, SYGVKD. The CDR3 region is CAIRGRQETQYF. The CDR3 DNA is TGTGCCATCAGGGGTCGCCAAGAGACCCAGTACTTC.

This clonotype was counted between two and nine times. The chain uses TRBV11-1 and TRBJ1-6; 9 nucleotides align to TRBD1. V dropped 1 base and J dropped 10; count of bases not matched to a gene: 5. The CDR3 length is 15 residues. In germline, CDR1 is SGHAT, CDR2 FQDESV (reference sequence). CDR3 DNA sequence: TGTGCCAGCAGCTTAGTCCGGACAGGGGAATCACCCCTCCACTTT. Its protein is CASSLVRTGESPLHF.

This CDR3 reads CASSRDSLPYYEQYF. CDR3 nucleotide sequence: TGTGCCAGCAGCCGGGACTCCTTACCCTACTACGAGCAGTACTTC. This rearrangement joins TRBV7-6 to TRBJ2-7; D perhaps matches TRBD2 (6 bases). CDR3 length equals 15 residues. The germline V and J ends were trimmed by 5 bases and 3 bases, with 17 bases remaining between them. Germline V gene data show CDR1 as SGHVS and CDR2 as FNYEAQ.

This clonotype was observed a handful of times. The CDR3 bases are TGCGCCAGCAGCCACCCCCGGGACAGTACCTACGAGCAGTACTTC. As protein: CASSHPRDSTYEQYF. The chain carries TRBV4-1 and TRBJ2-7; 7 bases are a match to TRBD1. The V gene end was trimmed by 3 bases and the J gene end by 2 bases; junction bases not matched to a gene: 7. Looked up from germline, CDR1 is MGHRA and CDR2 is YSYEKL. The CDR3 is 15 amino acids.